The 25 T cell receptor beta chains below all came from one sample that was sequenced in a study of beta chain features in type 1 diabetes. Sequencing targeted expressed TCRB transcripts, as all isolated RNA had been reverse transcribed. The table came from immunoSEQ multiplex PCR; TCRdb's copy has only in-frame clones and leaves some out. This sample has roughly 240,000 clones, with roughly 15% found just once. The sequencing input was naive CD4+ T cells from blood. These receptors were taken from a woman aged 40 to 55 in good health.

A remark on this clone: Other DNA variants within this sample encode the same CDR3. This chain uses TRBV7-2 with TRBJ2-1; the D gene is possibly TRBD2 (6 bases). The CDR3 runs to 13 residues. The V gene lost 2 bases and the J gene lost 6 bases, with 8 bases spanning the gap. Germline CDR1 reads SGHTA; CDR2 reads FQGNSA. The CDR3 protein is CASSLRGGNEQFF. CDR3 nucleotides: TGTGCCAGCAGCTTAAGGGGAGGCAATGAGCAGTTCTTC.

In this sample, this clone turned up a few times. This chain connects TRBV14 to TRBJ2-1; a weak D match, TRBD1 (7 bases). Germline V gene sequence: CDR1 SGHDN, CDR2 FVKESK. The CDR3 runs 17 residues. V dropped 1 base and J dropped 5 bases, with 18 bases sitting between them. Here the CDR3 reads CASSQARLPGGNNEQFF. The CDR3 nucleotides are TGTGCCAGCAGCCAAGCCAGACTGCCAGGGGGGAACAATGAGCAGTTCTTC. Combining the CDR3 with reference TRBV14 and TRBJ2-1 gives the whole variable domain EAGVTQFPSHSVIEKGQTVTLRCDPISGHDNLYWYRRVMGKEIKFLLHFVKESKQDESGMPNNRFLAERTGGTYSTLKVQPAELEDSGVYFCASSQARLPGGNNEQFFGPGTRLTVL.

This clone was seen a few times. This chain uses TRBV7-2 with TRBJ1-1; 9 bases are shared with TRBD1. V lost 3 bases to trimming and J lost 11 bases; unmatched junction nucleotides: 10. The CDR3 loop spans 14 amino acids. Germline V lookup: CDR1 SGHTA, CDR2 FQGNSA. The CDR3: CASSLVGQGGLAFF. The CDR3 region has the DNA TGTGCCAGCAGCTTGGTGGGACAGGGAGGGTTGGCTTTCTTT.

The chain uses TRBV5-4 and TRBJ2-5, with TRBD2 matching 8 bases. J was trimmed by 7 bases and V by 4 bases; bases with no gene match: 9. Germline lookup yields CDR1 SGHNT and CDR2 YYREEE (reference sequence). This CDR3 is built from 14 residues. CDR3 loop: CASSPGTRPRTQYF. The CDR3 region has the DNA TGTGCCAGCAGCCCCGGGACTAGGCCTCGGACCCAGTACTTC.

V gene TRBV7-6 combines with J gene TRBJ1-1, with D possibly matching TRBD1 (6 bases). Trimming shortened V by 4 bases and J by 0 bases, and 12 bases separated the two germline ends. This CDR3 comprises 15 residues. CDR1 and CDR2 (germline): SGHVS, FNYEAQ. CDR3 DNA: TGTGCCAGCAGCTCCGACAGGACCATGAACACTGAAGCTTTCTTT. It is translated as CASSSDRTMNTEAFF.

With regard to this clone: One end of the junction does not line up with germline, which may come from a read error. V is TRBV4-1 and J is TRBJ1-4; no clear D. The CDR3 totals 11 residues. Germline CDR1 and CDR2: MGHRA and YSYEKL. The CDR3 bases are TGCGCCAGCAGCCAGAACTCCGGGGAGAGCTTT. It is translated as CASSQNSGESF.

The J gene is TRBJ1-4, the V gene TRBV5-1, with TRBD1 identical over 7 bases. The CDR3 spans 18 residues. Trimming at V came to 4 bases and at J to 8 bases, leaving 20 bases not matched to a gene. CDR1 and CDR2 (germline): SGHRS, YFSETQ. The CDR3 loop is CASSPTSGTVLVPEKLFF. The DNA of the CDR3 is TGCGCCAGCAGCCCCACATCCGGGACAGTCCTCGTCCCCGAAAAACTGTTTTTT.

The chain combines TRBV5-1 with TRBJ1-5; D perhaps matches TRBD1 (6 bases). This CDR3 spans 14 amino acids. Germline CDR1 and CDR2: SGHRS and YFSETQ. Trimming removed 1 base from V and 3 bases from J, with 8 bases in between. This chain's CDR3 is CASSLSGDNQPQHF. CDR3 nucleotides: TGCGCCAGCAGCTTGTCAGGGGACAATCAGCCCCAGCATTTT. Full variable domain (remainder filled in from reference TRBV5-1 and TRBJ1-5): KAGVTQTPRYLIKTRGQQVTLSCSPISGHRSVSWYQQTPGQGLQFLFEYFSETQRNKGNFPGRFSGRQFSNSRSEMNVSTLELGDSALYLCASSLSGDNQPQHFGDGTRLSIL.

In its sample, this clone was seen a few times. The chain combines TRBV29-1 with TRBJ1-1; no clear D gene. Deletions cut 4 bases from V and 1 base from J, with 13 bases between. The germline V gene has CDR1 SQVTM and CDR2 ANQGSEA. CDR3 size: 14 residues. Here the CDR3 reads CSVGKGGGNTEAFF. CDR3 coding DNA: TGCAGCGTTGGAAAGGGAGGCGGGAACACTGAAGCTTTCTTT.

This clone was seen only a few times. The rearrangement links TRBV4-2 to TRBJ2-6, with D maybe TRBD2 (6 bases). Trimming pared 1 base from V and 3 bases from J, leaving 25 bases between. This CDR3 contains 21 residues. CDR1 LGHNA and CDR2 YNFKEQ come from the germline V gene. CDR3 sequence reads: CASSQGLDRVASARGANVLTF. The CDR3 DNA reads TGTGCCAGCAGCCAAGGACTAGACCGGGTGGCTTCAGCTCGTGGGGCCAACGTCCTGACTTTC.

The V gene is TRBV2, the J gene TRBJ1-3; maybe TRBD1 (5 bases). The CDR3 contains 16 residues. Trimming shortened V by 6 bases and J by 0 bases, and 15 bases separated the two germline ends. Germline V CDR1 and CDR2: SNHLY, FYNNEI. The CDR3 nucleotides are TGTGCCAGCAGCTACAGACAGACACTCTCTGGAAACACCATATATTTT. Its translation is CASSYRQTLSGNTIYF. Variable domain in full (rest from reference TRBV2 and TRBJ1-3): EPEVTQTPSHQVTQMGQEVILRCVPISNHLYFYWYRQILGQKVEFLVSFYNNEISEKSEIFDDQFSVERPDGSNFTLKIRSTKLEDSAMYFCASSYRQTLSGNTIYFGEGSWLTVV.

The genes are TRBV4-1 and TRBJ1-1; TRBD1 aligns across 7 bases. V lost 2 bases and J lost 1; bases outside the gene matches: 7. The CDR3 is 16 residues long. The V gene's germline CDR1 is MGHRA and CDR2 YSYEKL. As DNA, the CDR3 is TGCGCCAGCAGCCAACTCGAACAGGGGAAGAACACTGAAGCTTTCTTT. This translates into CASSQLEQGKNTEAFF.

J is TRBJ2-5 and V is TRBV6-5; TRBD2 agrees at 11 bases. Germline V gene lookup returns CDR1 MNHEY and CDR2 SVGAGI. The CDR3 runs to 16 residues. V lost 3 bases, J lost 5 bases, and 8 bases stayed unmatched. Here the CDR3 DNA reads TGTGCCAGCAGTTATGGGACTAGCGGTGAAAGGGAGACCCAGTACTTC. Residues: CASSYGTSGERETQYF.

The chain uses TRBV6-5 and TRBJ2-2, with 8 bases lining up with TRBD1. Germline CDR1 MNHEY, CDR2 SVGAGI. V shed 2 bases, J shed 4 bases, and the junction held 0 bases outside the gene matches. The length of the CDR3 is 14 residues. For the CDR3, the DNA is TGTGCCAGCAGTTACGGGACAGGCACCGGGGAGCTGTTTTTT. This sequence encodes CASSYGTGTGELFF.

The chain carries TRBV7-8 and TRBJ1-5; D ambiguous. The V end was cut by 6 bases, the J end by 4 bases, with 10 bases between. The CDR3 runs to 13 residues. Germline V gene data show CDR1 as SGHVS and CDR2 as FQNEAQ. The CDR3 region is CASRSRENQPQHF. DNA of the CDR3: TGTGCCAGCAGATCGAGGGAAAATCAGCCCCAGCATTTT.

In this sample, this clone turned up a few times. The chain recombines TRBV19 with TRBJ2-5; 9 bases fit TRBD2. Germline V gene lookup returns CDR1 LNHDA and CDR2 SQIVND (reference sequence). Trimming took 3 bases from V and 5 from J; bases not matched to a gene: 10. The CDR3 runs 16 residues. The CDR3 coding sequence is TGTGCCAGTAGTATTGTGGGCGGGGGGGCGTTGGAGACCCAGTACTTC. It yields the protein CASSIVGGGALETQYF.

This rearrangement joins TRBV7-8 to TRBJ2-7, with D maybe TRBD1 (5 bases). Germline CDR1 and CDR2: SGHVS and FQNEAQ. Trimming removed 5 bases at V and 2 bases at J, with 7 bases between. The CDR3 loop spans 12 amino acids. Written as DNA, the CDR3 is TGTGCCAGCAGCGCCAGGGCCTACGAGCAGTACTTC. Its translation: CASSARAYEQYF.

The rearrangement links TRBV19 to TRBJ1-1; 8 positions agree with TRBD1. V lost 7 bases, J lost 1 base, and 5 bases stayed unmatched. The CDR3 is made up of 14 amino acids. Germline V gene sequence: CDR1 LNHDA, CDR2 SQIVND (reference sequence). In nucleotides, the CDR3 is TGTGCCAGTATCGCGACAGGGGAGAACACTGAAGCTTTCTTT. Amino acid sequence: CASIATGENTEAFF.

This clone has just a few counts. V usage is TRBV6-4 and J usage is TRBJ1-2; possible D gene TRBD1, 6 bases. In germline, CDR1 is MRHNA, CDR2 SNTAGT. The CDR3 contains 13 residues. V was shortened by 4 bases and J by 8 bases, with 14 bases between the two germline ends. This chain's CDR3 is CASSVNRAGGYTF. CDR3 nucleotides: TGTGCCAGCAGTGTTAACAGGGCAGGGGGCTACACCTTC.

V gene TRBV7-9 combines with J gene TRBJ1-1; 8 nucleotides line up with TRBD1. V was pared by 5 bases and J by 5 bases, with 4 bases of the junction left unmatched. This CDR3 spans 13 amino acids. The germline V gene has CDR1 SEHNR and CDR2 FQNEAQ (reference sequence). The CDR3 DNA reads TGTGCCAGCAGCGTGACAGGGGTGACTGAAGCTTTCTTT. Protein sequence: CASSVTGVTEAFF.

This rearrangement joins TRBV27 to TRBJ1-1; 7 nucleotides agree with TRBD1. CDR1 and CDR2 from the germline V gene are MNHEY and SMNVEV (reference sequence). There are 13 residues in the CDR3. Trimming took 6 bases from V and 0 from J; bases not matched to a gene: 1. As DNA, the CDR3 is TGTGCCAGCAGGACAGGGTTGAACACTGAAGCTTTCTTT. Its protein product is CASRTGLNTEAFF.

A few counts support this clone. The chain is built from TRBV4-1 and TRBJ2-5, with 10 bases identical to TRBD2. This CDR3 comprises 14 residues. V shed 4 bases and J 5 bases; nucleotides not matched to a gene: 4. Germline values: CDR1 MGHRA, CDR2 YSYEKL. In nucleotides, the CDR3 is TGCGCCAGCAGCCTTCTAGCGGGGGTTGAGACCCAGTACTTC. It specifies CASSLLAGVETQYF.

The rearrangement joins TRBV6-6 to TRBJ1-2; tentative D call: TRBD1 (5 bases). The V end was cut by 0 bases, the J end by 2 bases, with 10 bases between. Germline V gene sequence: CDR1 MNHNY, CDR2 SVGAGI (reference sequence). CDR3 size: 15 residues. CDR3 loop: CASSYSMAGNYGYTF. The CDR3 DNA follows: TGTGCCAGCAGTTACTCCATGGCAGGGAACTATGGCTACACCTTC.

This clone showed up many times. The rearrangement links TRBV18 to TRBJ1-6, with a weak D call TRBD1 (5 bases). V lost 1 base and J lost 13, with 11 bases in between. Germline CDR1 reads KGHSH; CDR2 reads LQKENI. The CDR3 is made up of 13 amino acids. The CDR3 DNA reads TGTGCCAGCTCACCACAGGGGATGGGTCCCCTCCACTTT. It translates to CASSPQGMGPLHF.

V gene TRBV1 combines with J gene TRBJ1-2; the D segment call TRBD1 is taken from the table without a DNA check. TRBV1 is shown as a pseudogene. This CDR3 contains 14 residues. CDR3 DNA: TGCACCAGCAGCCGCGACAGGGTTGAGGATGGCTACACCTTC. Protein: CTSSRDRVEDGYTF.